This T cell receptor (beta chain) comes out of a study of cytomegalovirus exposure and HLA in healthy donors. The study, taken as a whole, reports: Cytomegalovirus association was assigned to 150 to 200 TCR beta chains. First-cohort TCR clusters were later found to tend to co-occur in the 120 or so validation repertoires.

This CDR3 is built from 22 residues. Germline-derived CDR1 and CDR2 are SGDLS and YYNGEE. V lost 0 bases and J lost 0; bases outside the gene matches: 18. The donors were in the roughly 130-subject validation cohort, distinct from the approximately 700-subject first cohort. Regarding this clone: The antigen is undetermined.

Using immunoSEQ multiplex PCR, the repertoire was profiled, and TCRdb retains in-frame clones only, with some absent. The sample contains about 200,000 clones, around nine tenths of which appear only once. Sequencing input: PBMCs. The rearrangement joins TRBV9 to TRBJ2-1, with 10 bases lining up with TRBD1. This sequence was found in a woman aged 18-29 years in good health and CMV-seropositive. The CDR3 spells CASSVGEGGDRGIDSSYNEQFF. CDR3 bases: TGTGCCAGCAGCGTAGGAGAAGGAGGGGACAGGGGAATTGATAGCTCCTACAATGAGCAGTTCTTC.